A few counts support the clone carrying this TCR beta chain. No antigen is known for it. About 10 milliliters of peripheral blood were drawn from each donor into EDTA-treated tubes. V lost 2 bases to trimming and J lost 2 bases, with 16 bases between them. The germline V gene encodes CDR1 MNHEY and CDR2 SVGAGI. CDR3 length: 16 residues. This sample is drawn from a study of blood T cells in healthy people across ages. Findings of the study overall: Naive T cell percentage showed a strong correlation with the diversity of TCR beta.

Alongside a J-beta primer mix, a sample-barcoded 5' primer served in a second PCR lasting roughly 7 to 11 cycles. TCRdb reanalysed the 5' RACE reads using MiXCR and keeps one entry per CDR3 protein. The sample includes more than 700,000 distinct CDR3 sequences, less than 70% of them seen just once. This sequence originates from a man at least 80 years old in good health. What was sequenced was blood. The rearrangement joins TRBV6-5 to TRBJ2-7; either TRBD1 or TRBD2 may supply D (5 bases each). The CDR3 is CASSYDFFRGPYEQYF. The DNA of the CDR3 is TGTGCCAGCAGTTACGATTTTTTCCGGGGCCCCTACGAGCAGTACTTC.